This T cell receptor beta chain originates from a study of chemoradiotherapy in HPV16-positive cancers (dated by TCRdb to 2022 to 2024). Some background on the complete study: Functional T-cell assays on cells from a couple of HPV16-positive patients defined candidate HPV-specific T-cell clones and common TCR motifs. The study asked whether T-cell immunity against the HPV oncoproteins E6 and E7 changes during chemoradiotherapy and whether it affects survival. Next, the candidate HPV-specific TCRs and motifs were followed in TCR repertoires from more than 70 patients with HPV-related cancers. Study-wide conclusions, independent of this receptor: The functional definition of HPV-specific T cells was derived from only two HPV16-positive patients, and the survival association was reported for HPV16-positive patients. In HPV16-positive patients, expansion of HPV-responsive T cells during chemoradiotherapy was associated with improved recurrence-free survival. Expansion of candidate HPV-specific clones and E7-related TCR motifs was observed in the tumor microenvironment during treatment, whereas no such expansion was observed for non-HPV-specific T cells.

V sheds 3 bases and J sheds 7 bases, leaving 16 bases between their ends. The CDR3 runs 15 residues from the cysteine to the phenylalanine. Of the read, only the CDR3 DNA is kept; its 45 bases are in frame from base 1. CDR1 and CDR2 (SGHAT, FQNNGV) derive from the germline V gene. Because repertoires were sampled repeatedly during chemoradiotherapy, clonal expansion in the tumor microenvironment could be followed. The protocol used for the library was the immunoSEQ multiplex PCR assay. The immuneACCESS repertoire file appears here via TCRdb, limited to in-frame rearrangements. These files lack a portion of the clones; in checked studies, under half of the deficit traces to unresolved V genes, and the cause of the others is not known. The sample table holds roughly 2,100 clones, of which more than 80% were seen once. Approximately 3% of the sample lies in the top ten. A single count supports this clone. It has no known antigen specificity. Base qualities are not recorded, but no much larger clone differs from it by a single base.

The source was tumor tissue, collected from a patient who underwent chemoradiotherapy. The TCR originated in a human donor with HPV-associated anogenital cancer. The receptor chain draws on TRBV11-2 and TRBJ1-3, with the D gene uncertain. The CDR3 region: CASSLIQLLGNTIYF. The base sequence is TGTGCCAGCAGCTTGATACAGCTTTTGGGCAACACCATATATTTT. Reference TRBV11-2 and TRBJ1-3 genes cover what lies past the CDR3, so the full variable domain is EAGVAQSPRYKIIEKRQSVAFWCNPISGHATLYWYQQILGQGPKLLIQFQNNGVVDDSQLPKDRFSAERLKGVDSTLKIQPAKLEDSAVYLCASSLIQLLGNTIYFGEGSWLTVV.